This T cell receptor (beta chain) was profiled in a study of T cell responses to AZD1222 COVID-19 vaccine. Study-wide points: Among spike-specific TCRs, nearly half reportedly target unmutated variant regions. It was only after the peak T cell response that any repertoires were sampled.

In the case of this clone: The antigen remains unidentified.

The table came from immunoSEQ multiplex PCR; TCRdb's copy has only in-frame clones and leaves some out. The sample includes about 140,000 clones, approximately 91% of them seen just once. Deletions cut 10 bases from V and 1 base from J, with 17 bases between. The CDR3 has 15 amino acids. Germline V gene sequence: CDR1 SGHVS, CDR2 FQNEAQ. The chain joins TRBV7-8 to TRBJ2-1; D is possibly TRBD1 (6 bases). The clonotype originates from an adult in good health. The material was peripheral blood, obtained on day 0 of AZD1222 vaccination. The CDR3 DNA reads TGTGCCACCCTAGGGGGAAGGGCTTCCTACAATGAGCAGTTCTTC. It is translated as CATLGGRASYNEQFF.